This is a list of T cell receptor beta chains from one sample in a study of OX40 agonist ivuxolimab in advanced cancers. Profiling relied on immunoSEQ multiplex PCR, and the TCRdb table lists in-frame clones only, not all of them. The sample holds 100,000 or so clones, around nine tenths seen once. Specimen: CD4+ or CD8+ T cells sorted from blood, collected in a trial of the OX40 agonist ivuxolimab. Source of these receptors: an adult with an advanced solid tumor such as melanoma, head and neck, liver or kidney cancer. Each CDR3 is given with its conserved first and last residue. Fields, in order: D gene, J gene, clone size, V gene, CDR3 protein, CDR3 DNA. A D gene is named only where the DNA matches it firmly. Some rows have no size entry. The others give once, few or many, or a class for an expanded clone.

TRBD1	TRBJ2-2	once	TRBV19	CASSIPTGTTGELFF	TGTGCCAGTAGTATCCCGACAGGGACCACCGGGGAGCTGTTTTTT
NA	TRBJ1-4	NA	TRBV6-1	CASYKEATNEKLFF	TGTGCCAGCTACAAGGAGGCAACTAATGAAAAACTGTTTTTT
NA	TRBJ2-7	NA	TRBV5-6	CASSLGQNYEQYF	TGTGCCAGCAGCTTGGGACAGAACTACGAGCAGTACTTC
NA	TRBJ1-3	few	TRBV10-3	CAISESQGSGNTIYF	TGTGCCATCAGTGAGTCACAGGGCTCTGGAAACACCATATATTTT
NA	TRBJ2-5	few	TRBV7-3	CASSPGGGQETQYF	TGTGCCAGCAGCCCAGGGGGGGGTCAAGAGACCCAGTACTTC
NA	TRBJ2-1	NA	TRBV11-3	CASSLAGSNYNEQFF	TGTGCCAGCAGCTTAGCCGGGAGCAACTACAATGAGCAGTTCTTC
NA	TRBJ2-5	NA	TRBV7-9	CASSLALIGKGETQYF	TGTGCCAGCAGCTTAGCGCTGATAGGAAAGGGAGAGACCCAGTACTTC
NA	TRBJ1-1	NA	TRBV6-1	CASSELGLRGTEAFF	TGTGCCAGCAGTGAACTTGGACTCCGCGGAACTGAAGCTTTCTTT
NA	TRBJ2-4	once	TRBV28	CASSTPGTNFQYF	TGTGCCAGCAGTACTCCCGGGACCAACTTTCAGTACTTC
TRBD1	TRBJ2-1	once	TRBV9	CASSVQTGGGEQFF	TGTGCCAGCAGCGTACAGACAGGGGGCGGTGAGCAGTTCTTC
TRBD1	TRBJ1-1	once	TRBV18	CASSPDRAIRNTEAFF	TGTGCCAGCTCACCCGACAGGGCGATAAGGAACACTGAAGCTTTCTTT
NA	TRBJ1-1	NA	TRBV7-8	CASSLDGGANTEAFF	TGTGCCAGCAGCTTAGACGGGGGCGCGAACACTGAAGCTTTCTTT
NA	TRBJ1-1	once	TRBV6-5	CASSAEDMRPEAFF	TGTGCCAGCAGTGCCGAGGACATGCGGCCTGAAGCTTTCTTT
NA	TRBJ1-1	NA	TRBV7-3	CASSAQVNTEAFF	TGTGCCAGCAGCGCACAGGTGAACACTGAAGCTTTCTTT
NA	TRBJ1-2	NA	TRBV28	CASSTGAVGNYGYTF	TGTGCCAGCAGCACCGGGGCGGTGGGGAACTATGGCTACACCTTC
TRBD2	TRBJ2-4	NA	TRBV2	CASSLAALAKNIQYF	TGTGCCAGCAGTCTAGCGGCCCTAGCCAAAAACATTCAGTACTTC
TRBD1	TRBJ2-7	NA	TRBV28	CASLTLGQGAREQYF	TGTGCCAGCCTCACCTTGGGACAGGGGGCGCGAGAGCAGTACTTC
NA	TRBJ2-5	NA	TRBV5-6	CASSLAAKETQYF	TGTGCCAGCAGCTTGGCGGCCAAAGAGACCCAGTACTTC
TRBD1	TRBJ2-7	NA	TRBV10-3	CASKPGQSSYEQYF	TGTGCCAGCAAACCGGGACAGAGCTCCTACGAGCAGTACTTC
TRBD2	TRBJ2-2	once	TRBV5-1	CASSGTSYTGELFF	TGCGCCAGCAGCGGGACTAGCTACACCGGGGAGCTGTTTTTT
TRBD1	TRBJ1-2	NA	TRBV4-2	CASSQDRTGTYGYTF	TGTGCCAGCAGCCAAGATAGGACAGGGACCTATGGCTACACCTTC
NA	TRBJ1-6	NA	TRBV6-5	CASSYSIDSGRALHF	TGTGCCAGCAGTTACTCGATAGATTCGGGCAGGGCCCTCCACTTT
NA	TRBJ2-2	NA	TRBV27	CASSPGATPTGELFF	TGTGCCAGCAGCCCCGGGGCCACACCAACCGGGGAGCTGTTTTTT
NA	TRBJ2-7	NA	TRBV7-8	CASSFRRYEQYF	TGTGCCAGCAGCTTTCGGCGGTACGAGCAGTACTTC
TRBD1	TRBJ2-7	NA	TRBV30	CAWGQGGLYEQYF	TGTGCCTGGGGACAGGGGGGACTCTACGAGCAGTACTTC
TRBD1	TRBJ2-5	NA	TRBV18	CASSPLQGANQETQYF	TGTGCCAGCTCACCACTACAGGGGGCGAACCAAGAGACCCAGTACTTC
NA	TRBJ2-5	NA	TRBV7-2	CASSLVGGSETQYF	TGTGCCAGCAGTCTCGTGGGGGGTTCTGAGACCCAGTACTTC
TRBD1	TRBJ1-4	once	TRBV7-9	CASSLALTHGTGDEKLFF	TGTGCCAGCAGCTTAGCGCTTACCCACGGGACAGGGGATGAAAAACTGTTTTTT
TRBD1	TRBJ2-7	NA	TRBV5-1	CASSTGQGAYEQYF	TGCGCCAGCAGCACCGGACAGGGGGCGTACGAGCAGTACTTC
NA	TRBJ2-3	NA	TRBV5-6	CASSLKGTDTQYF	TGTGCCAGCAGCTTGAAGGGGACAGATACGCAGTATTTT
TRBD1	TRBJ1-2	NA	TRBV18	CASSLQGDYGYTF	TGTGCCAGCTCACTTCAGGGGGACTATGGCTACACCTTC
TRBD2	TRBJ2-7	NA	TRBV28	CASMGQLAGRHEQYF	TGTGCCAGCATGGGCCAGCTAGCGGGACGCCACGAGCAGTACTTC
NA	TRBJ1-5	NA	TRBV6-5	CASSKQGSNQPQHF	TGTGCCAGCAGTAAACAGGGTAGCAATCAGCCCCAGCATTTT
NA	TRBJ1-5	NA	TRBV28	CASTPGRNHQPQHF	TGTGCCAGCACCCCCGGCAGGAACCACCAGCCCCAGCATTTT
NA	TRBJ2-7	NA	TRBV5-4	CASSLGGRAYEQYF	TGTGCCAGCAGCTTGGGGGGACGAGCCTACGAGCAGTACTTC
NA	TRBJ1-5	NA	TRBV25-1	CASGFMGNQPQHF	TGTGCCAGCGGCTTTATGGGGAATCAGCCCCAGCATTTT
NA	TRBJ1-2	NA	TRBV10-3	CAISEPGTSNYGYTF	TGTGCCATCAGTGAGCCCGGGACATCTAACTATGGCTACACCTTC
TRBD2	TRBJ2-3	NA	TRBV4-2	CASSQGGSGRSVGTDTQYF	TGTGCCAGCAGCCAAGGTGGTAGCGGGAGAAGTGTCGGGACAGATACGCAGTATTTT
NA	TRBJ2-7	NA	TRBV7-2	CASRDSATYEQYF	TGTGCCAGCAGGGATAGCGCCACCTACGAGCAGTACTTC
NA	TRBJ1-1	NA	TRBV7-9	CASSPGQTEAFF	TGTGCCAGCAGCCCCGGACAAACTGAAGCTTTCTTT
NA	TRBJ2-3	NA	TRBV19	CASSQRDTQYF	TGTGCCAGTAGCCAGCGCGATACCCAGTATTTT
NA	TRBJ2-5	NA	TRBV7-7	CASSLVVRAPQETQYF	TGTGCCAGCAGCTTAGTTGTGAGGGCACCCCAAGAGACCCAGTACTTC
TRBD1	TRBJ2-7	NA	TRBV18	CASSARTGALYEQYF	TGTGCCAGCTCAGCCCGGACAGGGGCCCTCTACGAGCAGTACTTC
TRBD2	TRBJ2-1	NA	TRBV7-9	CASSLESLAGANEQFF	TGTGCCAGCAGCTTAGAAAGTCTAGCGGGAGCGAATGAGCAGTTCTTC
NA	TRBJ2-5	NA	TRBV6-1	CASSEGKLYRDQQETQYF	TGTGCCAGCAGTGAAGGGAAATTGTACAGGGACCAACAAGAGACCCAGTACTTC
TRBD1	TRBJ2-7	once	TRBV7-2	CASSVGQGLNF	TGTGCCAGCAGCGTGGGACAGGGATTGAACTTC
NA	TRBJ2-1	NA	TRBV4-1	CASSQPDLLLHEQFF	TGCGCCAGCAGCCAACCGGACCTGCTGCTGCATGAGCAGTTCTTC
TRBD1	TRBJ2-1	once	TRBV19	CASRRTGGAGLYNEQFF	TGTGCCAGTAGGCGGACAGGGGGCGCGGGGTTGTACAATGAGCAGTTCTTC
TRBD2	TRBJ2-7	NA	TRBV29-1	CSVRGGLGEQYF	TGCAGCGTCCGGGGGGGGTTGGGCGAGCAGTACTTC
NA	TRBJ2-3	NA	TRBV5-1	CASSFEGPDTQYF	TGCGCCAGCAGCTTCGAGGGCCCAGATACGCAGTATTTT
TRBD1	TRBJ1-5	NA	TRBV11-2	CASSLAAGGPQHF	TGTGCCAGCAGCTTAGCGGCAGGGGGACCACAGCATTTT
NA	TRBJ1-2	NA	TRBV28	CASSLHSFPGYTF	TGTGCCAGCAGTTTACACAGCTTCCCTGGCTACACCTTC
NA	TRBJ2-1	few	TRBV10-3	CAISGRDNEQFF	TGTGCCATCTCAGGACGAGACAATGAGCAGTTCTTC
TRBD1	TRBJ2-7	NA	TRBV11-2	CASSIIGTGGEQYF	TGTGCCAGCAGTATAATCGGGACAGGGGGCGAGCAGTACTTC
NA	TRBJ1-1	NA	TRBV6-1	CASSEATGLEAFF	TGTGCCAGCAGTGAAGCGACTGGGCTTGAAGCTTTCTTT
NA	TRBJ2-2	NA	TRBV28	CASSSSPNTGELFF	TGTGCCAGCAGTTCCAGCCCGAACACCGGGGAGCTGTTTTTT
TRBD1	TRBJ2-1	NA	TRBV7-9	CASSAGTGGYNEQFF	TGTGCCAGCAGCGCCGGGACAGGGGGGTACAATGAGCAGTTCTTC
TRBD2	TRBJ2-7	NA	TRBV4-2	CASSSGGAYEQYF	TGTGCCAGCAGCTCCGGGGGGGCCTACGAGCAGTACTTC
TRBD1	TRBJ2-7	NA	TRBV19	CASSDRGRSVYEQYF	TGTGCCAGTAGCGACAGGGGGAGATCCGTCTACGAGCAGTACTTC
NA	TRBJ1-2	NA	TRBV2	CASTPGTILFNYGYTF	TGTGCCAGCACCCCCGGGACGATTCTATTTAACTATGGCTACACCTTC